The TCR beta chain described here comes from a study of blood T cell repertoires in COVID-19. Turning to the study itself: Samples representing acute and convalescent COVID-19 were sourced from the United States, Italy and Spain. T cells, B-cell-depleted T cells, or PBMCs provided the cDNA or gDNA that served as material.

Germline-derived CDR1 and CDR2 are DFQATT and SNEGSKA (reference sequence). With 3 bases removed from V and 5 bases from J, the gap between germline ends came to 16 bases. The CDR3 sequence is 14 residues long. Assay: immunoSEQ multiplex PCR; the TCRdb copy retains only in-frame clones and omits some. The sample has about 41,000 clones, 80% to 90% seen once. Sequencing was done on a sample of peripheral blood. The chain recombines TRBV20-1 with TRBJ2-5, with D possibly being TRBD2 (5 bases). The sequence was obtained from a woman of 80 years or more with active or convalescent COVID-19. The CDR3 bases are TGCAGTGCTAGTGACTCGCGGAGGTTTGAGACCCAGTACTTC. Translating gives CSASDSRRFETQYF.